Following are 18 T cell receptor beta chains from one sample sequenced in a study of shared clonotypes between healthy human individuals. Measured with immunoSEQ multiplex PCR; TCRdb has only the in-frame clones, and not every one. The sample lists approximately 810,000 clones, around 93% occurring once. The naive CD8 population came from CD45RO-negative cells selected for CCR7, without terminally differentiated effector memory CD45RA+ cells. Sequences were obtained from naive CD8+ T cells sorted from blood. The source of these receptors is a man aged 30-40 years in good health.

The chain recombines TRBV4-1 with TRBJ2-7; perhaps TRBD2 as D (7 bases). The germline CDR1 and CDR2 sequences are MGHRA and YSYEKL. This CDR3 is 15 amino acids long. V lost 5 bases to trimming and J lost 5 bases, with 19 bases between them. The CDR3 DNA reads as TGCGCCAGCAGCTTTCAAGGGGGGGAGGGCGACGAGCAGTACTTC. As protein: CASSFQGGEGDEQYF.

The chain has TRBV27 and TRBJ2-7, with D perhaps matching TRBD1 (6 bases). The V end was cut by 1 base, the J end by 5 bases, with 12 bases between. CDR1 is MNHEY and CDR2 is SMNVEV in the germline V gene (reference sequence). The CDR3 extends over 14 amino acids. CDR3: CASSLLGAGDEQYF. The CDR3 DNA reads TGTGCCAGCAGTTTATTGGGGGCTGGGGACGAGCAGTACTTC.

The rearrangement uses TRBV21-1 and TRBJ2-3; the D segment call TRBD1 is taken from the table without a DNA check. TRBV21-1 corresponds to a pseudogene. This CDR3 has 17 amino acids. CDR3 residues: CASSTELTGSSTDTQYF. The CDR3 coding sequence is TGTGCCAGCAGCACTGAATTGACAGGGAGCAGCACAGATACGCAGTATTTT.

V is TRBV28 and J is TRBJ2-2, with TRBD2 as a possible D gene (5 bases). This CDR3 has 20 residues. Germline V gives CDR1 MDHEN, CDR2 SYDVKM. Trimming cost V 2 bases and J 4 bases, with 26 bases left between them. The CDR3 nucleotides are TGTGCCAGCAGTTTAGGCGTATCGGGGTCCCTGAAAAATGCCACCGGGGAGCTGTTTTTT. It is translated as CASSLGVSGSLKNATGELFF.

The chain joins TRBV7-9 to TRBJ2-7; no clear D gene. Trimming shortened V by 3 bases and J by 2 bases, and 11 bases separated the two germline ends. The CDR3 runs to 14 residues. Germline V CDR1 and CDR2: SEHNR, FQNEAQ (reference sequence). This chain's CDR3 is CASSFRTVPYEQYF. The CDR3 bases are TGTGCCAGCAGCTTTAGGACCGTTCCCTACGAGCAGTACTTC. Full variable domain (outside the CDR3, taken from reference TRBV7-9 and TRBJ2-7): DTGVSQNPRHKITKRGQNVTFRCDPISEHNRLYWYRQTLGQGPEFLTYFQNEAQLEKSRLLSDRFSAERPKGSFSTLEIQRTEQGDSAMYLCASSFRTVPYEQYFGPGTRLTVT.

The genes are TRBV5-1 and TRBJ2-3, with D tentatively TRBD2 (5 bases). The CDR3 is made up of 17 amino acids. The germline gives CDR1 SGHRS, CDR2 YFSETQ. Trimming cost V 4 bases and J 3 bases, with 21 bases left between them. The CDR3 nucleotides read TGCGCCAGCAGCCCAGTTGGAGGCGGTTTTTCGACAGATACGCAGTATTTT. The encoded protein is CASSPVGGGFSTDTQYF.

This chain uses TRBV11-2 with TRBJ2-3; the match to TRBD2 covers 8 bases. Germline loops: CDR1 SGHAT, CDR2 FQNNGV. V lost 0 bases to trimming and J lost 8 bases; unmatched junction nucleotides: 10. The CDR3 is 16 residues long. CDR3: CASSLDGGRPRGTQYF. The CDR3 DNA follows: TGTGCCAGCAGCTTAGACGGCGGGAGGCCCCGGGGTACGCAGTATTTT.

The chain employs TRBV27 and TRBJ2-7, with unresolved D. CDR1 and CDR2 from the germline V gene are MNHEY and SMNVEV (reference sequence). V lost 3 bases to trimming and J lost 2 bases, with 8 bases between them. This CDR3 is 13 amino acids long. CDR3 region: CASSFSPTYEQYF. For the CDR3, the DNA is TGTGCCAGCAGTTTCTCCCCCACCTACGAGCAGTACTTC.

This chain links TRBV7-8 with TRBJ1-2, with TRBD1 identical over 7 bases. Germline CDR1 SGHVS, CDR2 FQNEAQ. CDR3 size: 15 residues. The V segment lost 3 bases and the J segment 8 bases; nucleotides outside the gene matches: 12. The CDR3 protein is CASSFTRDSGSGYTF. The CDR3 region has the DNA TGTGCCAGCAGCTTTACTCGGGACAGCGGCTCCGGCTACACCTTC. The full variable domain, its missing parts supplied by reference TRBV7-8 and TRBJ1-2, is GAGVSQSPRYKVAKRGQDVALRCDPISGHVSLFWYQQALGQGPEFLTYFQNEAQLDKSGLPSDRFFAERPEGSVSTLKIQRTQQEDSAVYLCASSFTRDSGSGYTFGSGTRLTVV.

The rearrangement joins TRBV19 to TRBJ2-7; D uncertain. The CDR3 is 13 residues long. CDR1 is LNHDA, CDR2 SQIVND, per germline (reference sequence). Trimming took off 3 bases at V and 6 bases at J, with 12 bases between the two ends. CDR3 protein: CASSMSATVEQYF. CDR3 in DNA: TGTGCCAGTAGTATGTCGGCAACGGTCGAGCAGTACTTC.

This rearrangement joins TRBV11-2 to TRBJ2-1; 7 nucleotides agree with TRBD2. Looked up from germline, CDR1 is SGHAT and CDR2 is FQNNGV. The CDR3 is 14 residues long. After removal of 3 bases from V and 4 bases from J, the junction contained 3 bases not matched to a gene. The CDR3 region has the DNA TGTGCCAGCAGCTTTGCGGGAGAGTACAATGAGCAGTTCTTC. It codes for CASSFAGEYNEQFF. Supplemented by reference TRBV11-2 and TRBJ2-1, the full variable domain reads EAGVAQSPRYKIIEKRQSVAFWCNPISGHATLYWYQQILGQGPKLLIQFQNNGVVDDSQLPKDRFSAERLKGVDSTLKIQPAKLEDSAVYLCASSFAGEYNEQFFGPGTRLTVL.

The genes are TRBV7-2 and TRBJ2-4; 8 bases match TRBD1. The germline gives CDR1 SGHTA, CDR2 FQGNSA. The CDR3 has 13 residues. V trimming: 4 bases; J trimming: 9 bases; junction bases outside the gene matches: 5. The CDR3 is CASSSLGTGIQYF. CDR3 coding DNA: TGTGCCAGCAGCTCATTAGGGACAGGCATTCAGTACTTC.

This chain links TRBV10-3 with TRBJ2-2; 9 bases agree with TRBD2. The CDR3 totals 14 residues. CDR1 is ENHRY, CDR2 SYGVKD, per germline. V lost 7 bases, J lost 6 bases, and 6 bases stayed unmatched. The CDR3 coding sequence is TGTGCCATCAATAGCGGGAGTACCTCCGGGGAGCTGTTTTTT. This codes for CAINSGSTSGELFF.

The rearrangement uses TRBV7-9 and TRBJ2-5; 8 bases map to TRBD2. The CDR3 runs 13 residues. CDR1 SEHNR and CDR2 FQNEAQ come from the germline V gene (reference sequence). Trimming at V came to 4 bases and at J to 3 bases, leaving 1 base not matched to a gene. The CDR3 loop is CASSSGLEETQYF. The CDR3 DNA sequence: TGTGCCAGCAGCTCGGGACTAGAAGAGACCCAGTACTTC.

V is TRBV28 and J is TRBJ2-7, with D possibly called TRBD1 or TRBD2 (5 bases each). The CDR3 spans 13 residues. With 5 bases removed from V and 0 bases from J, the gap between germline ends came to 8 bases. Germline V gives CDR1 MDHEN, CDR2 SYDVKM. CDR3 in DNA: TGTGCCAGCAGTGGGACGTACTCCTACGAGCAGTACTTC. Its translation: CASSGTYSYEQYF. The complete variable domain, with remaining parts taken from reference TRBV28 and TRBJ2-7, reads DVKVTQSSRYLVKRTGEKVFLECVQDMDHENMFWYRQDPGLGLRLIYFSYDVKMKEKGDIPEGYSVSREKKERFSLILESASTNQTSMYLCASSGTYSYEQYFGPGTRLTVT.

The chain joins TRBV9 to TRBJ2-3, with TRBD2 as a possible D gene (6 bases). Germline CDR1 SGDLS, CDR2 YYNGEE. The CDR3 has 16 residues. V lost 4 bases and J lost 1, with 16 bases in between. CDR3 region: CASSPLGGSGTDTQYF. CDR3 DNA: TGTGCCAGCAGCCCCTTAGGAGGGAGCGGCACAGATACGCAGTATTTT.

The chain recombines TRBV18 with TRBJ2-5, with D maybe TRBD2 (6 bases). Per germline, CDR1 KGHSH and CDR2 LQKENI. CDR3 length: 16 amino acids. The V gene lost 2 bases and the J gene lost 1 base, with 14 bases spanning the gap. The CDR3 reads CASSPRRFSGQETQYF. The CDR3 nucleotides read TGTGCCAGCTCACCAAGGCGGTTTAGCGGCCAAGAGACCCAGTACTTC.

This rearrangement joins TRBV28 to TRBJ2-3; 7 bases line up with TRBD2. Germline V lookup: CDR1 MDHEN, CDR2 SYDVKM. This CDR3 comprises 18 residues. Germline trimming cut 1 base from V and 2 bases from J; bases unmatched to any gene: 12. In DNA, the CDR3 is TGTGCCAGCAGTTTATTCGGCGGGAGAGGGCCTTTCACAGATACGCAGTATTTT. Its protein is CASSLFGGRGPFTDTQYF.